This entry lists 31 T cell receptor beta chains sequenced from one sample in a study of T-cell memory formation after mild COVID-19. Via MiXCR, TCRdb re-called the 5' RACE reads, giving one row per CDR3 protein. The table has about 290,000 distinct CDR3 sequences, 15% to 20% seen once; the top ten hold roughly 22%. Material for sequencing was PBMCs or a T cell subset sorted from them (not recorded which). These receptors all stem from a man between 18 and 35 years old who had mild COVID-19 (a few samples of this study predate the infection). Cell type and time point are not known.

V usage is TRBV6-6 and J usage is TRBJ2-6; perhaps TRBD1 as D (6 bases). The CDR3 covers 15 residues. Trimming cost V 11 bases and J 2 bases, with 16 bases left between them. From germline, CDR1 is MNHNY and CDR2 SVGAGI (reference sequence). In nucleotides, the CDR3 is TGTGCCTGTAGGACAGACCTAGCTGGGGCCAACGTCCTGACTTTC. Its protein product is CACRTDLAGANVLTF.

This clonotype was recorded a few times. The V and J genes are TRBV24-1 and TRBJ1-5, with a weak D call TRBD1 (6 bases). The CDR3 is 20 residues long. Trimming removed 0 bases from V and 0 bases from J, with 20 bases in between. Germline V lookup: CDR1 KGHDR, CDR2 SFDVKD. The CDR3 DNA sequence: TGTGCCACCAGTGATTTGCGGGGCACCCCGAGGGGGTATAGCAATCAGCCCCAGCATTTT. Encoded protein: CATSDLRGTPRGYSNQPQHF.

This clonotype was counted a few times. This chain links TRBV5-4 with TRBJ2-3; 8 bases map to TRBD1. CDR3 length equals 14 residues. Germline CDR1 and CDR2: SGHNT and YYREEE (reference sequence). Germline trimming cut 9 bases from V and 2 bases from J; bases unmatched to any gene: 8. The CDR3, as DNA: TGTGCCACCCCGGGACAGGACAACACAGATACGCAGTATTTT. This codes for CATPGQDNTDTQYF. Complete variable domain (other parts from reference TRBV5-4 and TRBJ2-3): ETGVTQSPTHLIKTRGQQVTLRCSSQSGHNTVSWYQQALGQGPQFIFQYYREEENGRGNFPPRFSGLQFPNYSSELNVNALELDDSALYLCATPGQDNTDTQYFGPGTRLTVL.

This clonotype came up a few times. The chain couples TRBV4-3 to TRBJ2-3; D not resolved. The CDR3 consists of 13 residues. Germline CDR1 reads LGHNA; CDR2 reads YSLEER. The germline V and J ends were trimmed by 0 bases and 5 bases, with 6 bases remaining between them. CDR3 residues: CASSQDRQDTQYF. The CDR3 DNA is TGCGCCAGCAGCCAAGATCGGCAAGATACGCAGTATTTT.

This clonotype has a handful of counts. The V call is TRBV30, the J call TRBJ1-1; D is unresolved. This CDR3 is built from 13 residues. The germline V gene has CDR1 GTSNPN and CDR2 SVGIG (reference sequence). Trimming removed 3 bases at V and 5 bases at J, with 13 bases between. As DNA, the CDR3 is TGTGCCTGGAGCTGGGTTGAGGGAACTGAAGCTTTCTTT. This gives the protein CAWSWVEGTEAFF.

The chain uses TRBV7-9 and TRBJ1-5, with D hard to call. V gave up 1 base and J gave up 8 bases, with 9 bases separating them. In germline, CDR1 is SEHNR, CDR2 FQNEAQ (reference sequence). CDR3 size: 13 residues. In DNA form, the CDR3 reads TGTGCCAGCAGCTTAGGGGTCCTGGAGCCCCAGCATTTT. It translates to CASSLGVLEPQHF.

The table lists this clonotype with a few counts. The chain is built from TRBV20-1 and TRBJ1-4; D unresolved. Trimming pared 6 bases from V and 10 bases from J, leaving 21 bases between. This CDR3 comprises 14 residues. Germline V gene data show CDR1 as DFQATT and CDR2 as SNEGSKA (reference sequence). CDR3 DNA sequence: TGCAGTGCGGGTCCGGGGAACCAAGCAGGAAAACTGTTTTTT. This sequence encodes CSAGPGNQAGKLFF.

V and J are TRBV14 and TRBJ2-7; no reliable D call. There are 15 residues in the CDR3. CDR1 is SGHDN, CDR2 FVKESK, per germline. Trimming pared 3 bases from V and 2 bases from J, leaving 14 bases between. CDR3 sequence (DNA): TGTGCCAGCAGCCAGGTTCCCAGTTGGACCTACGAGCAGTACTTC. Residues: CASSQVPSWTYEQYF. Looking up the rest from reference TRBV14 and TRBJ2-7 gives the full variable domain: EAGVTQFPSHSVIEKGQTVTLRCDPISGHDNLYWYRRVMGKEIKFLLHFVKESKQDESGMPNNRFLAERTGGTYSTLKVQPAELEDSGVYFCASSQVPSWTYEQYFGPGTRLTVT.

The CDR3 loop reads CSARDRGSGGPYNEQFF. CDR3 coding DNA: TGCAGTGCTAGAGATAGGGGTAGCGGGGGCCCCTACAATGAGCAGTTCTTC. The chain recombines TRBV20-1 with TRBJ2-1, with 9 bases matching TRBD2. Germline-derived CDR1 and CDR2 are DFQATT and SNEGSKA (reference sequence). V was clipped by 0 bases and J by 2 bases; unmatched bases: 8. The CDR3 sequence is 17 residues long.

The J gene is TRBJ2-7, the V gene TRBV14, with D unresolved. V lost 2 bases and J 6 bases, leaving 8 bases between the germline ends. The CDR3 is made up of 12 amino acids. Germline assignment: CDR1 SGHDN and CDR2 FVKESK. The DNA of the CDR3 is TGTGCCAGCAGCCAATCAAGGATCGAGCAGTACTTC. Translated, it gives CASSQSRIEQYF.

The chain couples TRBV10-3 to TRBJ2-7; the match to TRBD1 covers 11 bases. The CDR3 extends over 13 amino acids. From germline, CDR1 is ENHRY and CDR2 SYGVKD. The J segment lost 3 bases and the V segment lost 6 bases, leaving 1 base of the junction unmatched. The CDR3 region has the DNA TGTGCCATCAGGGGACAGGGGGTCTACGAGCAGTACTTC. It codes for CAIRGQGVYEQYF.

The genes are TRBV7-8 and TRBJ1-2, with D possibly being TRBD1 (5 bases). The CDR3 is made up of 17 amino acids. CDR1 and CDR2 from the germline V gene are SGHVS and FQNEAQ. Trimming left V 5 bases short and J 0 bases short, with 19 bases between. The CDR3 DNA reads TGTGCCAGCAGCCCACGGGCGGGGCACCAAGCTAACTATGGCTACACCTTC. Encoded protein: CASSPRAGHQANYGYTF.

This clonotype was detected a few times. The CDR3 region is CSASSRDNEQFF. The CDR3 DNA follows: TGCAGTGCTAGTAGTCGGGACAATGAGCAGTTCTTC. The rearrangement links TRBV20-1 to TRBJ2-1, with D unclear. The CDR3 runs to 12 residues. The germline CDR1 and CDR2 sequences are DFQATT and SNEGSKA (reference sequence). Trimming removed 3 bases from V and 5 bases from J, with 8 bases in between.

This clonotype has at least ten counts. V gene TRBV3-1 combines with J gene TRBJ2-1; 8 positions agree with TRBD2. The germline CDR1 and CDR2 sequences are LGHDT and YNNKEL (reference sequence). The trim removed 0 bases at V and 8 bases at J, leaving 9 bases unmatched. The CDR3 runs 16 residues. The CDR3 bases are TGTGCCAGCAGCCAAGAATCACGGGGGGGTGACGATGAGCAGTTCTTC. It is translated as CASSQESRGGDDEQFF.

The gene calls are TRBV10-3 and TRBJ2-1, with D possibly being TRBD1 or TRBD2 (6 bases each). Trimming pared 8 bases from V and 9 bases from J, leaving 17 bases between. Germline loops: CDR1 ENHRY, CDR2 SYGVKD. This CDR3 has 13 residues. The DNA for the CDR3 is TGTGCCATCGGTGCAGGGGACTTCTCTGAGCAGTTCTTC. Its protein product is CAIGAGDFSEQFF.

The CDR3 spells CASSAQVGRTEAFF. The DNA of the CDR3 is TGTGCCAGCAGCGCACAGGTTGGGAGGACTGAAGCTTTCTTT. This chain connects TRBV9 to TRBJ1-1; perhaps TRBD1 as D (5 bases). Deletions cut 3 bases from V and 5 bases from J, with 14 bases between. The CDR3 sequence is 14 residues long. Germline V CDR1 and CDR2: SGDLS, YYNGEE.

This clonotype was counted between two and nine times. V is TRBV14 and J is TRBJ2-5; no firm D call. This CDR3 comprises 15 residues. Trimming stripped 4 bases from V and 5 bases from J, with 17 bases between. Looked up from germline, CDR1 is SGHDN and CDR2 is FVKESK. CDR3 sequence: CASSLAYPRWETQYF. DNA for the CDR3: TGTGCCAGCAGCCTGGCTTACCCGAGATGGGAGACCCAGTACTTC.

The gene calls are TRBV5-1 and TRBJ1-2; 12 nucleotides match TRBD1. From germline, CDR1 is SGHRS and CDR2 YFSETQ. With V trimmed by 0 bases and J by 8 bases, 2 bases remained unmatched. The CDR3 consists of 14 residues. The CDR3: CASSLEGTGGGYTF. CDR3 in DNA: TGCGCCAGCAGCTTGGAGGGGACAGGGGGCGGCTACACCTTC.

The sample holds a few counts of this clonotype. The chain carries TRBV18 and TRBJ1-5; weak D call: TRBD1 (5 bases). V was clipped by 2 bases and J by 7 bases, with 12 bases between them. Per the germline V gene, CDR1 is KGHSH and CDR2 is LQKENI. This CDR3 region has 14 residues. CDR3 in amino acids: CASSPGAGEQPQHF. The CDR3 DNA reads TGTGCCAGCTCACCAGGGGCAGGCGAGCAGCCCCAGCATTTT.

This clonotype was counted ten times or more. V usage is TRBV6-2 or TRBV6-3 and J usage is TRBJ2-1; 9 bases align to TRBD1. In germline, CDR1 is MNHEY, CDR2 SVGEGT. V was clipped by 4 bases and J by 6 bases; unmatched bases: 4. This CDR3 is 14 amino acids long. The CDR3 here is CASSSGTGINEQFF. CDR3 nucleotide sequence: TGTGCCAGCAGTTCCGGGACAGGGATCAATGAGCAGTTCTTC.

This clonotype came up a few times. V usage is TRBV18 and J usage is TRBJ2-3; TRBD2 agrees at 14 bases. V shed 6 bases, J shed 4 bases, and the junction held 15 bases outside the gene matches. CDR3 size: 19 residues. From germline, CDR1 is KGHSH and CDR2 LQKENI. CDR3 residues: CASSPRTSGGKYSADTQYF. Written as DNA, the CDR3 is TGTGCCAGCTCTCCAAGGACTAGCGGGGGGAAATATTCCGCAGATACGCAGTATTTT. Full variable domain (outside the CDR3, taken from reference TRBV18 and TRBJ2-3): NAGVMQNPRHLVRRRGQEARLRCSPMKGHSHVYWYRQLPEEGLKFMVYLQKENIIDESGMPKERFSAEFPKEGPSILRIQQVVRGDSAAYFCASSPRTSGGKYSADTQYFGPGTRLTVL.

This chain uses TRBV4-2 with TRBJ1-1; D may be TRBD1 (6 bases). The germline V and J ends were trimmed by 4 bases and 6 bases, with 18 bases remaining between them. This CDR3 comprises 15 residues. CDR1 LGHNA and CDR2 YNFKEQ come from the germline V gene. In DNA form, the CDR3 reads TGTGCCAGCAGCCCCGGTCAGGGGCAGCGCGCTGAAGCTTTCTTT. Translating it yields CASSPGQGQRAEAFF.

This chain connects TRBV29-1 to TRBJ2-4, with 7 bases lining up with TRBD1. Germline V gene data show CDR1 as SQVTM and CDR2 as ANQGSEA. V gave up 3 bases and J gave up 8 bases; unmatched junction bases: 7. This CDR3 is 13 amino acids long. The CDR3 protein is CSVDAGGGDIQYF. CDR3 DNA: TGCAGCGTTGACGCAGGGGGTGGGGACATTCAGTACTTC.

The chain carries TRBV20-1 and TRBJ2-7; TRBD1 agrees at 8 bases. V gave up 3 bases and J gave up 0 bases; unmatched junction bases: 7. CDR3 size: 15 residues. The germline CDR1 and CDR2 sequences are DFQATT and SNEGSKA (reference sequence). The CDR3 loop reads CSASDGQGHSYEQYV. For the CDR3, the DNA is TGCAGTGCTAGTGACGGACAGGGCCACTCCTACGAGCAGTACGTC.

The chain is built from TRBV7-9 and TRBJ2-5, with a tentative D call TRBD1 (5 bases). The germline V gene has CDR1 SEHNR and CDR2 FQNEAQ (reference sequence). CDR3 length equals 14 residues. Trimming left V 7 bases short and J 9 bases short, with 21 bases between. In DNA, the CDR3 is TGTGCCAGCACCGAGATAGGGGCAAATGGAGCCCAGTACTTC. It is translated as CASTEIGANGAQYF.

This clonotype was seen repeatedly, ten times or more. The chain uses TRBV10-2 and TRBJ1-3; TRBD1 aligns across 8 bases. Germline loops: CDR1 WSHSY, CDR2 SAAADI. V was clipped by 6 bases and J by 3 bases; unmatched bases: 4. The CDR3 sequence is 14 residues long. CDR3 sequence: CASSRGLDGNTIYF. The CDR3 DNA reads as TGCGCCAGCAGCAGGGGGCTGGATGGAAACACCATATATTTT.

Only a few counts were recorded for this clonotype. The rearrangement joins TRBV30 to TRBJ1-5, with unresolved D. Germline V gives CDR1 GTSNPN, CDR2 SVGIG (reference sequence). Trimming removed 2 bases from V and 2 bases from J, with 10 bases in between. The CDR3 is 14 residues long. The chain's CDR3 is CAWSLGFGNQPQHF. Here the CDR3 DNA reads TGTGCCTGGAGTTTGGGATTTGGCAATCAGCCCCAGCATTTT.

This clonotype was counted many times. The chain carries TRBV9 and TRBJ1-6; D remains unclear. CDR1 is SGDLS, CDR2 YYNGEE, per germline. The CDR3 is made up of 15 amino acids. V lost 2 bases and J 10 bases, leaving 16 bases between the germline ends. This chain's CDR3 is CASSVGARRESPLHF. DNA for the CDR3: TGTGCCAGCAGCGTTGGTGCGAGAAGGGAGTCACCCCTCCACTTT.

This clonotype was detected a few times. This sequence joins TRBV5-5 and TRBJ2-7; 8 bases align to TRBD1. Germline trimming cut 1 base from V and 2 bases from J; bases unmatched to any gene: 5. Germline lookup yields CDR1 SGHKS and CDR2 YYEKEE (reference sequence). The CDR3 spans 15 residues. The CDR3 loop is CASSLRDRWAYEQYV. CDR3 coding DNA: TGTGCCAGCAGCTTGAGGGACAGGTGGGCCTACGAGCAGTACGTC.

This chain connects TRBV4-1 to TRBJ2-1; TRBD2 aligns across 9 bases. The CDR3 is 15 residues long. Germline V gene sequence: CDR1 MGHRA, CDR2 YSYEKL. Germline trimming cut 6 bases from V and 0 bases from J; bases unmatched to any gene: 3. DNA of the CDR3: TGCGCCAGCAGTCTAGCGGGGACCTCCTACAATGAGCAGTTCTTC. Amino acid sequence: CASSLAGTSYNEQFF.

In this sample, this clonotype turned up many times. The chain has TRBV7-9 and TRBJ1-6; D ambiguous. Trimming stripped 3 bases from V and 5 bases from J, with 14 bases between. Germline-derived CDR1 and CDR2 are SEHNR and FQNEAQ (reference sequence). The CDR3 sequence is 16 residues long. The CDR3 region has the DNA TGTGCCAGCAGCTTCCACGACACCGGAGATAATTCACCCCTCCACTTT. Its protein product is CASSFHDTGDNSPLHF.